By sample fraction, the clone carrying this T cell receptor (beta chain) is medium-sized. What it recognizes is unknown. Bulk tissue was left unsorted, and RNA and DNA were co-extracted from 20-30 mg of it. Cases comprised patients with primary liver carcinoma who received surgical resection. CDR1 is SGHAT and CDR2 is FQNNGV in the germline V gene. This CDR3 is 18 amino acids long. The V and J ends lost 4 bases and 4 bases, in that order; junction bases with no gene match: 11. A constant-region primer primed TCR beta cDNA synthesis from around 500 ng of total RNA. Researchers made the TCR beta libraries by running three nested multiplex PCR rounds with slightly modified ARM-PCR. Investigators reported that the first two PCR rounds, at 10 cycles each, used TRBV1-TRBV30 forward primers with a C-beta reverse primer. TCRdb re-derived calls from the multiplex PCR reads in MiXCR, one entry per CDR3 protein. The repertoire consists of 40,000 to 60,000 distinct CDR3 sequences, with roughly 70% occurring once and the leading ten covering 25% to 30%.

These data are taken from a study of tumor-infiltrating lymphocytes in primary liver carcinoma. Study background: The patient group consisted of men and women aged 30 to 69 years. Sample counts of productive TCRbeta reads spanned roughly 3.5 to 8 million; these counts were similar across tissue types. General observations from the study: Against blood, tumors held a significantly higher top-250-clone fraction (p = 0.039).

The chain employs TRBV11-2 and TRBJ2-5; 14 bases match TRBD2. The specimen was liver tumor tissue from sampling region 5. Subset indicated: tumor region T5, tumor centre. This TCR was sampled from a middle-aged man with primary liver carcinoma and hepatitis B virus infection. The CDR3 nucleotides are TGTGCCAGCAGCTCCCGGGGACTAGCGGGAGCCCCTGGAGAGACCCAGTACTTC. Its translation is CASSSRGLAGAPGETQYF.